The 20 T cell receptor beta chains presented below share a single source sample, sequenced in a study of blood T cells in healthy people across ages (dated by TCRdb to about 2015). Libraries were constructed by 5' RACE. These reads were obtained on an Illumina HiSeq 2500. A second roughly 7 to 12 cycle PCR used a sample-barcoded 5' primer and a J-beta primer mix. TCRdb cleaned the public reads at Q25 with fastp, built clones with MiXCR and kept in-frame beta chains. Each CDR3 protein gets just one entry, which takes the most common genes and DNA from the rows behind it. This sample is represented by 800,000 to 950,000 distinct CDR3 sequences; about 48% of them were singletons. 13% of the sample lies in the top ten. Sequencing was performed on blood. Receptors originate from a man aged 25-45 years in good health.

This clonotype was seen more than once but under ten times. The chain has TRBV9 and TRBJ2-7, with D uncertain. V shed 2 bases and J shed 5 bases, with 14 bases lying between them. The CDR3 spans 14 residues. The germline CDR1 and CDR2 sequences are SGDLS and YYNGEE. In nucleotides, the CDR3 is TGTGCCAGCAGCGTCAGCCCGGATTTCCACGAGCAGTACTTC. It translates to CASSVSPDFHEQYF.

The CDR3: CASSPLEGWTEAFF. Here the CDR3 DNA reads TGTGCCAGCAGCCCCCTGGAGGGGTGGACTGAAGCTTTCTTT. The chain has TRBV4-2 and TRBJ1-1; TRBD1 is a possible D gene (5 bases). The germline V gene has CDR1 LGHNA and CDR2 YNFKEQ. The ends were cut back, 4 bases at V and 5 bases at J, with 14 bases in the middle. CDR3 length: 14 residues.

The rearrangement joins TRBV5-1 to TRBJ1-5, with D tentatively TRBD1 (5 bases). CDR3 length equals 14 residues. V dropped 8 bases and J dropped 5 bases, with 17 bases sitting between them. Germline loops: CDR1 SGHRS, CDR2 YFSETQ. The CDR3 is CASSEGVADQPQHF. The CDR3 DNA reads as TGCGCCAGTAGCGAAGGGGTAGCTGATCAGCCCCAGCATTTT.

The chain couples TRBV28 to TRBJ2-1; 9 bases fit TRBD1. The CDR3 length is 15 residues. With 6 bases clipped from V and 5 bases from J, the junction kept 8 bases outside the gene matches. Germline values: CDR1 MDHEN, CDR2 SYDVKM. The CDR3 here is CASRPQGANNNEQFF. CDR3 in DNA: TGTGCCAGCAGGCCACAGGGGGCTAACAACAATGAGCAGTTCTTC.

CDR3 protein: CAGISSKETQYF. For the CDR3, the DNA is TGTGCCGGCATAAGTTCGAAAGAGACCCAGTACTTC. The genes are TRBV27 and TRBJ2-5, with D uncertain. The CDR3 loop spans 12 amino acids. Per germline, CDR1 MNHEY and CDR2 SMNVEV (reference sequence). Trimming shortened V by 11 bases and J by 3 bases, and 13 bases separated the two germline ends.

V is TRBV28 and J is TRBJ2-4, with 14 positions matching TRBD2. Germline CDR1 reads MDHEN; CDR2 reads SYDVKM. The CDR3 runs 14 residues. V trimming: 5 bases; J trimming: 14 bases; junction bases outside the gene matches: 8. CDR3 loop: CASSPRTSGGMEYF. For the CDR3, the DNA is TGTGCCAGCAGTCCCCGGACTAGCGGGGGGATGGAGTACTTC.

This clonotype was recorded only once. The chain has TRBV24-1 and TRBJ2-5; the match to TRBD2 covers 8 bases. CDR1 and CDR2 from the germline V gene are KGHDR and SFDVKD. The V segment lost 10 bases and the J segment 0 bases; nucleotides outside the gene matches: 3. The CDR3 has 13 residues. The CDR3 bases are TGTGCCACAGTGACTAGCGACCAAGAGACCCAGTACTTC. Translation: CATVTSDQETQYF.

V usage is TRBV29-1 and J usage is TRBJ2-1; D is undetermined. V was pared by 3 bases and J by 3 bases, with 9 bases between. Per germline, CDR1 SQVTM and CDR2 ANQGSEA. This CDR3 is built from 13 residues. This chain's CDR3 is CSVDTADYNEQFF. The CDR3 DNA sequence: TGCAGCGTTGACACGGCCGACTACAATGAGCAGTTCTTC.

As to this clonotype: The germline gene is not matched at one end of the junction; a read error may be the cause. The CDR3 protein is CSVDLSAGASVLTF. CDR3 bases: TGCAGCGTCGACTTGTCCGCTGGGGCCAGCGTCCTGACTTTC. The chain employs TRBV29-1 and TRBJ2-6, with a weak D call TRBD1 (5 bases). Germline assignment: CDR1 SQVTM and CDR2 ANQGSEA. The CDR3 length is 14 residues.

The CDR3 loop reads CASKTSGGAVSYNEQFF. The CDR3 nucleotides read TGTGCCAGCAAGACTAGCGGGGGGGCCGTCTCCTACAATGAGCAGTTCTTC. J is TRBJ2-1 and V is TRBV28; 14 bases map to TRBD2. Trimming removed 7 bases from V and 0 bases from J; junction bases left unmatched: 5. The germline CDR1 and CDR2 sequences are MDHEN and SYDVKM. This CDR3 comprises 17 residues.

This clonotype showed up just a few times. V gene TRBV12-3 or TRBV12-4 combines with J gene TRBJ2-1; 10 positions agree with TRBD2. The CDR3 has 15 amino acids. The trim removed 6 bases at V and 4 bases at J, leaving 6 bases unmatched. DNA of the CDR3: TGTGCCAGCAGGTTTAGCGGGGGGCGTTACAATGAGCAGTTCTTC. As protein: CASRFSGGRYNEQFF.

The chain recombines TRBV6-5 with TRBJ1-2; D is uncertain. Trimming removed 2 bases from V and 0 bases from J, with 19 bases in between. This CDR3 contains 18 residues. Per the germline V gene, CDR1 is MNHEY and CDR2 is SVGAGI. The CDR3 sequence is CASSYPVGIGETNYGYTF. As DNA, the CDR3 is TGTGCCAGCAGTTACCCAGTGGGAATCGGTGAGACTAACTATGGCTACACCTTC.

J is TRBJ2-1 and V is TRBV27; no clear D. Germline V CDR1 and CDR2: MNHEY, SMNVEV (reference sequence). CDR3 length: 12 amino acids. Deletions cut 3 bases from V and 7 bases from J, with 7 bases between. CDR3 sequence (DNA): TGTGCCAGCAGTTTTGGGGTAAATGAGCAGTTCTTC. Protein product: CASSFGVNEQFF.

The chain couples TRBV20-1 to TRBJ1-4; 9 bases match TRBD1. CDR3 length: 17 amino acids. The V segment lost 6 bases and the J segment 8 bases; nucleotides outside the gene matches: 19. The germline CDR1 and CDR2 sequences are DFQATT and SNEGSKA (reference sequence). DNA for the CDR3: TGCAGTGCGGACGGGATCCGGGACAGGGATTGTGGAGAAAAACTGTTTTTT. This codes for CSADGIRDRDCGEKLFF.

The J gene is TRBJ2-7, the V gene TRBV12-3 or TRBV12-4; 10 nucleotides agree with TRBD1. This CDR3 is built from 14 residues. Trimming cost V 7 bases and J 6 bases; bases outside gene matches: 9. CDR3 nucleotide sequence: TGTGCCAGCAATCTTCCGGGACAGGGGAGCGAGCAGTACTTC. It translates to CASNLPGQGSEQYF.

The chain recombines TRBV12-3 or TRBV12-4 with TRBJ2-1; 14 positions match TRBD2. The CDR3 sequence is 16 residues long. With 3 bases clipped from V and 8 bases from J, the junction kept 6 bases outside the gene matches. The CDR3 is CASSFGLAGGGDEQFF. Written as DNA, the CDR3 is TGTGCCAGCAGTTTTGGACTAGCGGGGGGCGGGGATGAGCAGTTCTTC.

The rearrangement links TRBV7-2 to TRBJ1-5, with D hard to call. V was cut by 5 bases and J by 0 bases, with 11 bases left in between. Germline values: CDR1 SGHTA, CDR2 FQGNSA. The CDR3 spans 15 residues. CDR3 DNA: TGTGCCAGCAGCCAAGGGCAGCCTAGCAATCAGCCCCAGCATTTT. The encoded protein is CASSQGQPSNQPQHF.

The J gene is TRBJ1-2, the V gene TRBV6-6, with 10 bases matching TRBD1. Losses at the gene ends were 2 bases for V and 10 bases for J; bases not matched to a gene: 10. The CDR3 consists of 15 residues. The germline V gene has CDR1 MNHNY and CDR2 SVGAGI (reference sequence). CDR3 sequence reads: CASSYAWDRGMDYTF. The CDR3, as DNA: TGTGCCAGCAGTTACGCCTGGGACAGGGGAATGGACTACACCTTC.

This rearrangement joins TRBV3-1 to TRBJ2-1, with TRBD2 identical over 14 bases. CDR1 and CDR2 (germline): LGHDT, YNNKEL (reference sequence). The CDR3 contains 17 residues. The V segment lost 4 bases and the J segment 9 bases; nucleotides outside the gene matches: 11. The CDR3: CASSLRGLAGGRGEQFF. CDR3 bases: TGTGCCAGCAGCCTCCGAGGACTAGCGGGGGGTAGAGGTGAGCAGTTCTTC.

The chain links TRBV24-1 to TRBJ2-1; tentative D call: TRBD2 (6 bases). Germline CDR1 and CDR2: KGHDR and SFDVKD. Between the trimmed V and J ends, which lost 9 bases and 10 bases, there was a span of 18 bases. This CDR3 has 13 residues. The CDR3 here is CATEPPLATEQFF. Here the CDR3 DNA reads TGTGCCACCGAGCCCCCCCTAGCGACCGAGCAGTTCTTC.